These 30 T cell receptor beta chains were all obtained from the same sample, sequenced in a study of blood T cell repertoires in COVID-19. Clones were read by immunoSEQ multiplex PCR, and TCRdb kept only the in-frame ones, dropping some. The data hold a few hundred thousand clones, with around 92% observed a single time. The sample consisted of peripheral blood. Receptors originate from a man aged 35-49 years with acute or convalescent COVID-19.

CDR3 DNA: TGCGCCAGCAGCCAACGGGGGGTGGGTAATCCCTACGAGCAGTACTTC. This encodes CASSQRGVGNPYEQYF. The gene calls are TRBV4-1 and TRBJ2-7; 7 bases align to TRBD2. Trimming removed 2 bases from V and 2 bases from J; junction bases left unmatched: 9. The length of the CDR3 is 16 residues. Germline CDR1 is MGHRA and CDR2 is YSYEKL.

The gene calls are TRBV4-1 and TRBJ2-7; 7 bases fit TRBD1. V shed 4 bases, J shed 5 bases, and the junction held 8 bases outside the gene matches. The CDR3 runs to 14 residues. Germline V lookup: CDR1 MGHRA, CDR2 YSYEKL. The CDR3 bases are TGCGCCAGCAGCCCCGGACAGGTTCTCAACGAGCAGTACTTC. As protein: CASSPGQVLNEQYF.

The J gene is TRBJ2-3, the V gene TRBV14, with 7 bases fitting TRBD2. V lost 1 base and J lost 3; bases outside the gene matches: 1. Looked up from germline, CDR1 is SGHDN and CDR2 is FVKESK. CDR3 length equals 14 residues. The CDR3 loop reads CASSQGEGTDTQYF. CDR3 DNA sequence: TGTGCCAGCAGCCAAGGGGAGGGAACAGATACGCAGTATTTT.

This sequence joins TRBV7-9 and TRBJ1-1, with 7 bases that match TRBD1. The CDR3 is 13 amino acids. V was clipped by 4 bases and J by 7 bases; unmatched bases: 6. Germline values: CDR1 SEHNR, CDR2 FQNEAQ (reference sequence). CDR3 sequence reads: CASSSGGFGEAFF. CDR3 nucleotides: TGTGCCAGCAGCTCAGGGGGTTTCGGTGAAGCTTTCTTT.

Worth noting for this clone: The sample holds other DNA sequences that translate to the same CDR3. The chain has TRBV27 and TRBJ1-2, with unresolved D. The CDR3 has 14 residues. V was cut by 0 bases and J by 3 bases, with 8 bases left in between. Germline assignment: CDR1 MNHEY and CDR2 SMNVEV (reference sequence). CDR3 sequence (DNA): TGTGCCAGCAGTTTATCCCCGGGGTACTATGGCTACACCTTC. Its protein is CASSLSPGYYGYTF.

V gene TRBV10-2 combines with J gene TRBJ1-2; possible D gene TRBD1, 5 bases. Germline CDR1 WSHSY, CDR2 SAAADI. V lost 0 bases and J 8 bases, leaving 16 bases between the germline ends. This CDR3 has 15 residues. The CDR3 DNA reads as TGCGCCAGCAGTGAGTCCACGGACACGCTCAGCGGCTACACCTTC. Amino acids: CASSESTDTLSGYTF.

The chain's CDR3 is CASSREGMETQYF. The CDR3 coding sequence is TGTGCCAGCAGCCGGGAAGGGATGGAGACCCAGTACTTC. The chain carries TRBV7-3 and TRBJ2-5; perhaps TRBD2 as D (5 bases). Trimming stripped 5 bases from V and 5 bases from J, with 12 bases between. The CDR3 runs 13 residues. Germline lookup yields CDR1 SGHTA and CDR2 FQGTGA.

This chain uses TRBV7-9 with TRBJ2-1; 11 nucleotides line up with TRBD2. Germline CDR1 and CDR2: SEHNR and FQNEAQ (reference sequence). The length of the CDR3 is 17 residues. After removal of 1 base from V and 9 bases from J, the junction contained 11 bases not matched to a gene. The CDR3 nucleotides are TGTGCCAGCAGCTTAGGACCGAGACTAGCGGGATCAGGTGAGCAGTTCTTC. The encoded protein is CASSLGPRLAGSGEQFF.

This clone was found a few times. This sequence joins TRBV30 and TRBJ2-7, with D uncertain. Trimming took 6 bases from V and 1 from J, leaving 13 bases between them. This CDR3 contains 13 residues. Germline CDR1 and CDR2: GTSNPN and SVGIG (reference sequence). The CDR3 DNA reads TGTGCCTGTCAAGTAGATCCGTCCTACGAGCAGTACTTC. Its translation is CACQVDPSYEQYF.

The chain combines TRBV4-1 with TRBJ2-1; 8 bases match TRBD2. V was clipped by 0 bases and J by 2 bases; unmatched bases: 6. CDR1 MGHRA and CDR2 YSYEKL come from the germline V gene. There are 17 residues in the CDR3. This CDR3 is CASSQEVAREAYNEQFF. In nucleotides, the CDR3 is TGCGCCAGCAGCCAAGAGGTCGCGCGGGAGGCCTACAATGAGCAGTTCTTC.

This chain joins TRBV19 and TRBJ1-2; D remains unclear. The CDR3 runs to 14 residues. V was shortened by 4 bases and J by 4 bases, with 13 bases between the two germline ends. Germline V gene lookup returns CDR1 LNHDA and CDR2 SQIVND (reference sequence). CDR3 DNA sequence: TGTGCCAGTAGTACAATAGGAGAGGTCTATGGCTACACCTTC. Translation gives CASSTIGEVYGYTF.

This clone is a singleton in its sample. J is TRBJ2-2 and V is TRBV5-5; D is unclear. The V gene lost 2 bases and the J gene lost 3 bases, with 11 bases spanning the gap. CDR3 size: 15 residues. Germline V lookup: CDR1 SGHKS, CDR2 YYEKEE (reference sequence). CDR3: CASSFLTVDTGELFF. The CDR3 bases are TGTGCCAGCAGCTTTTTGACTGTGGACACCGGGGAGCTGTTTTTT. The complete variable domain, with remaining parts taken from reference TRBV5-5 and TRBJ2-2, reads DAGVTQSPTHLIKTRGQQVTLRCSPISGHKSVSWYQQVLGQGPQFIFQYYEKEERGRGNFPDRFSARQFPNYSSELNVNALLLGDSALYLCASSFLTVDTGELFFGEGSRLTVL.

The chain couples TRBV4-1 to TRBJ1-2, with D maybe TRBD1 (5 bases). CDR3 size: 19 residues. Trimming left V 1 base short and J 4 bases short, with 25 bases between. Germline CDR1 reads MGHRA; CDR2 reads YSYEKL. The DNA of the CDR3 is TGCGCCAGCAGCCAAGGCCGTCCGGGGGTGGGAAGACTGGTCTATGGCTACACCTTC. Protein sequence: CASSQGRPGVGRLVYGYTF.

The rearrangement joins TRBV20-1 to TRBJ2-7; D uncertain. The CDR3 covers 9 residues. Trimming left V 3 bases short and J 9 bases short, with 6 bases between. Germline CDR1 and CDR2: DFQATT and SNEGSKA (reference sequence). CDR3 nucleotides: TGCAGTGCTAGTTCCCGGCAGTACTTC. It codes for CSASSRQYF.

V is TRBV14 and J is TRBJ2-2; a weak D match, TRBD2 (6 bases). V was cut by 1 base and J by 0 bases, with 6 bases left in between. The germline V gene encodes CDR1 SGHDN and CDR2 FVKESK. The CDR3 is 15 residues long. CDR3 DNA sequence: TGTGCCAGCAGCCAAGGACTAGCGAACACCGGGGAGCTGTTTTTT. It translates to CASSQGLANTGELFF.

CDR3 coding DNA: TGCGCCAGCAGCCCGGGACAACTAAGCAATCAGCCCCAGCATTTT. Translation: CASSPGQLSNQPQHF. The V and J genes are TRBV4-1 and TRBJ1-5, with D perhaps TRBD1 (6 bases). V was shortened by 4 bases and J by 1 base, with 11 bases between the two germline ends. The CDR3 spans 15 residues. Germline V lookup: CDR1 MGHRA, CDR2 YSYEKL.

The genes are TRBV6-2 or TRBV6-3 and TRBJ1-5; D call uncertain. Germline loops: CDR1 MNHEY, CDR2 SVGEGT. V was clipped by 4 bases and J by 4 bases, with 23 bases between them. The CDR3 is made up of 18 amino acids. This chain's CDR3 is CASSFSGVGVGRNQPQHF. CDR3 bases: TGTGCCAGCAGTTTTTCGGGAGTTGGGGTCGGTCGAAATCAGCCCCAGCATTTT.

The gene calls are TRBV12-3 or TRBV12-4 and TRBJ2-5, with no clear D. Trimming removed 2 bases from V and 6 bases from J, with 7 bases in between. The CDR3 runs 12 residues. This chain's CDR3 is CASSLQIQTQYF. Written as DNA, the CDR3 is TGTGCCAGCAGTTTACAAATTCAGACCCAGTACTTC.

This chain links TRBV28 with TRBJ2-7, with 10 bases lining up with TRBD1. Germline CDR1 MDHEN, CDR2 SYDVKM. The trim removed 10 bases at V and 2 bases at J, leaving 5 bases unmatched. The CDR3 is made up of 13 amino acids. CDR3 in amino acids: CATRQGATYEQYF. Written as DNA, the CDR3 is TGTGCCACCCGACAGGGGGCCACCTACGAGCAGTACTTC.

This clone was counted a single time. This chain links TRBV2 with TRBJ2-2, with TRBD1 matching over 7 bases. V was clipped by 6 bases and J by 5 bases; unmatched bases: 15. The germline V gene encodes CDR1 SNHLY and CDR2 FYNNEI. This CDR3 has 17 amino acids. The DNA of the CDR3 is TGTGCCAGCAGCCCCAAGAAGACAGGGAGAAGGACCGGGGAGCTGTTTTTT. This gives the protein CASSPKKTGRRTGELFF.

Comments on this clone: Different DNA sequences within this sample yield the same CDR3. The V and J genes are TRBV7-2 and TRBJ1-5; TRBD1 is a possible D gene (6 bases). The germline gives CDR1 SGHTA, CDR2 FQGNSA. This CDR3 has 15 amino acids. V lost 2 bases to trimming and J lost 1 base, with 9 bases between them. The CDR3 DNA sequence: TGTGCCAGCAGCTTAACAGGGTTAAGCAATCAGCCCCAGCATTTT. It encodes CASSLTGLSNQPQHF.

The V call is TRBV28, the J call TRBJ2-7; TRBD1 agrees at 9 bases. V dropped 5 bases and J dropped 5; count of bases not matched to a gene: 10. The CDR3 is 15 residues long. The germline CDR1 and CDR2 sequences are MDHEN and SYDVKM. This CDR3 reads CASSAPTGGVHEQYF. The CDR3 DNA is TGTGCCAGCAGTGCCCCGACAGGGGGAGTCCACGAGCAGTACTTC.

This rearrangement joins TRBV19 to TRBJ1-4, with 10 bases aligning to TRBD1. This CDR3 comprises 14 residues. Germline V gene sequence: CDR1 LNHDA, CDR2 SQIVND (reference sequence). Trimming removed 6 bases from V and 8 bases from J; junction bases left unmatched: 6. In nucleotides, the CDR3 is TGTGCCAGTAGCCCGACAGGGGGCAGCGAAAAACTGTTTTTT. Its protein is CASSPTGGSEKLFF.

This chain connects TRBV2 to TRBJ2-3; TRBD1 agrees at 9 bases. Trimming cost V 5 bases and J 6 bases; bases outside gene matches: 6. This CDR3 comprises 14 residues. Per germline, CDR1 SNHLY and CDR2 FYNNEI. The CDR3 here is CASSTGQGADTQYF. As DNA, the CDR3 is TGTGCCAGCAGTACGGGACAGGGAGCCGATACGCAGTATTTT.

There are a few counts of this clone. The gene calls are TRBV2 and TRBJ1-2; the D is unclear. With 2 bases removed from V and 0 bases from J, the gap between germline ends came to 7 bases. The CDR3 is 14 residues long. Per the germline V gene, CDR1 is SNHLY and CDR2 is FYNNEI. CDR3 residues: CASSESGANYGYTF. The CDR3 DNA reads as TGTGCCAGCAGTGAATCGGGAGCTAACTATGGCTACACCTTC. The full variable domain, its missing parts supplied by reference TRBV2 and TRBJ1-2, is EPEVTQTPSHQVTQMGQEVILRCVPISNHLYFYWYRQILGQKVEFLVSFYNNEISEKSEIFDDQFSVERPDGSNFTLKIRSTKLEDSAMYFCASSESGANYGYTFGSGTRLTVV.

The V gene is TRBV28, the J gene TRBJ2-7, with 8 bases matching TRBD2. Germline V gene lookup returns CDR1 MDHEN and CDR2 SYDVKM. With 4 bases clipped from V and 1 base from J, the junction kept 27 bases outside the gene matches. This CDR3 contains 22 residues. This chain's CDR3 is CASSSLMPLAGRPASRSYEQYF. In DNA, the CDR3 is TGTGCCAGCAGTTCGCTCATGCCCCTAGCGGGCCGACCAGCCAGCCGATCCTACGAGCAGTACTTC.

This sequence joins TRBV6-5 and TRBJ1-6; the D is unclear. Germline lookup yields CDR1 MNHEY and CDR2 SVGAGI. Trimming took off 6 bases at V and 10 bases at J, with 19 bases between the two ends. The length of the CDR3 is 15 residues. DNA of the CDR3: TGTGCCAGCAGGCCCGAGGACGAGAGAGGGTCACCCCTCCACTTT. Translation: CASRPEDERGSPLHF.

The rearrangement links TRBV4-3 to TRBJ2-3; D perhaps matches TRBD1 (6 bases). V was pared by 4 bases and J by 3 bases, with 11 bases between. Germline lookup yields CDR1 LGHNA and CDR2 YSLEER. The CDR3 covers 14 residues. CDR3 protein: CASSLLGQTDTQYF. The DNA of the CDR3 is TGCGCCAGCAGCCTACTCGGACAGACAGATACGCAGTATTTT.

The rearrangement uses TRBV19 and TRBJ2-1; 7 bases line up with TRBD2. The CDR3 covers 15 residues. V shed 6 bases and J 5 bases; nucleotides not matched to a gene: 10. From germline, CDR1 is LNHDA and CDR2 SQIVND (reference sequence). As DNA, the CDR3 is TGTGCCAGTAGCCCCCTTGGGACTACCAACAATGAGCAGTTCTTC. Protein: CASSPLGTTNNEQFF.

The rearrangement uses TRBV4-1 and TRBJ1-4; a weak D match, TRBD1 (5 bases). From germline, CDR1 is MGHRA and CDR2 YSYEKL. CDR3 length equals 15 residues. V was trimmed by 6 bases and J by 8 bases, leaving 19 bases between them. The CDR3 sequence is CASRRFAGEGEKLFF. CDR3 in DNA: TGCGCCAGCAGAAGGTTTGCGGGGGAAGGAGAAAAACTGTTTTTT.